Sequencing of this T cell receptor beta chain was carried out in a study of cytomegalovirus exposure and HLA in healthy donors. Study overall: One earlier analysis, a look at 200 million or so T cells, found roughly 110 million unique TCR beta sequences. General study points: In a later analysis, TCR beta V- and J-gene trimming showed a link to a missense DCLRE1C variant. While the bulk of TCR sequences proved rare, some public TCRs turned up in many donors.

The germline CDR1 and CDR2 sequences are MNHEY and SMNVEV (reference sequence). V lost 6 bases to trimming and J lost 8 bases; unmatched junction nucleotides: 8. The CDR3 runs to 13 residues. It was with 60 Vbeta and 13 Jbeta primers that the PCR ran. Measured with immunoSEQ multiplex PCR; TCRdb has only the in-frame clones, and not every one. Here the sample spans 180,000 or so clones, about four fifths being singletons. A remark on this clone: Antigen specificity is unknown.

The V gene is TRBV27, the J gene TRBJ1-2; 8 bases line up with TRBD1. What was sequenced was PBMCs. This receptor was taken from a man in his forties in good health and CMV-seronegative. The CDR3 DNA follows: TGTGCCAGCAGCCCCCGGACAGGGTTCGGCTACACCTTC. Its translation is CASSPRTGFGYTF.